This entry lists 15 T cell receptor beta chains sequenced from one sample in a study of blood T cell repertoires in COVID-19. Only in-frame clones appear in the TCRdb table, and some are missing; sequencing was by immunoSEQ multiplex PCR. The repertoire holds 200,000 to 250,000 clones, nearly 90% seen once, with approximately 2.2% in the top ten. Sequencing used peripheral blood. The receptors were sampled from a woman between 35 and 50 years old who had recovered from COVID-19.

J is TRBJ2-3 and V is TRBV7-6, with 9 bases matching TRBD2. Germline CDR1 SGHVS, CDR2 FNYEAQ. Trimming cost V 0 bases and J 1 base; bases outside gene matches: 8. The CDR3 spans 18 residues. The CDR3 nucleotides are TGTGCCAGCAGCTTAGCGCGCGGGGGGGCCCTCGGCACAGATACGCAGTATTTT. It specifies CASSLARGGALGTDTQYF.

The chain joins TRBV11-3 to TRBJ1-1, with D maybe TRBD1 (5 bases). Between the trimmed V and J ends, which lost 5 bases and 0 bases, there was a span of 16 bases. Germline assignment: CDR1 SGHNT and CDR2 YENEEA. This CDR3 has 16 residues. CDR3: CASSQPLQVMNTEAFF. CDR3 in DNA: TGTGCCAGCAGCCAACCATTACAGGTCATGAACACTGAAGCTTTCTTT.

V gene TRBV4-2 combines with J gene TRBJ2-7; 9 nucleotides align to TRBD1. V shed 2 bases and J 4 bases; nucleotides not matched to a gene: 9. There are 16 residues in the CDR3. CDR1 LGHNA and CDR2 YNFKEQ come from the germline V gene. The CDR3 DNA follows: TGTGCCAGCAGCCAAAGCTCAGGACAGGGGCTTTACGAGCAGTACTTC. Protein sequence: CASSQSSGQGLYEQYF.

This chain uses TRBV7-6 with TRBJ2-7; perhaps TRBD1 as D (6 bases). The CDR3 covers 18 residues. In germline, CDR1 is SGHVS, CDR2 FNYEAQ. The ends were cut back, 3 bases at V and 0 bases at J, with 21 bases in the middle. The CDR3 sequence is CASSLGVRTEVDSYEQYF. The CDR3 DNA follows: TGTGCCAGCAGCTTGGGGGTCCGGACAGAGGTGGACTCCTACGAGCAGTACTTC.

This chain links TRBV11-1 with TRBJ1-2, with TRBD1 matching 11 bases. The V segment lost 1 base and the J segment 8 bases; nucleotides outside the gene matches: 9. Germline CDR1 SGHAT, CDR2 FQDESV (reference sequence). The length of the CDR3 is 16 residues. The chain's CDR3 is CASSLVPGQGARGYTF. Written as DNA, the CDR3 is TGTGCCAGCAGCTTAGTCCCCGGACAGGGGGCTCGGGGCTACACCTTC.

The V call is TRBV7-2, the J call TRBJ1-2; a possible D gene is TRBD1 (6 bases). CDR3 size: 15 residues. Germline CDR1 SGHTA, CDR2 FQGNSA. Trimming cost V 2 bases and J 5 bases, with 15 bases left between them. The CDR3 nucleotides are TGTGCCAGCAGCTTAAAAGATAATACAGGGTATGGCTACACCTTC. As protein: CASSLKDNTGYGYTF.

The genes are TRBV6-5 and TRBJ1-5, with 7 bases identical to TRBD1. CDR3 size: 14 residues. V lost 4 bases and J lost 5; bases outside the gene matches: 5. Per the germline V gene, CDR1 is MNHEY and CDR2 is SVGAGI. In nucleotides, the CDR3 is TGTGCCAGCAGTTTAGGGACAGACCATCAGCCCCAGCATTTT. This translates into CASSLGTDHQPQHF.

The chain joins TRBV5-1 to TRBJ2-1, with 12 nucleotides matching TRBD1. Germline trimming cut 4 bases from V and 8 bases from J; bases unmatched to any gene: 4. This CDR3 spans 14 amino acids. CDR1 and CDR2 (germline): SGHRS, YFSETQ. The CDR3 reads CASSRGQGAYEQFF. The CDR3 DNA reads TGCGCCAGCAGCCGGGGACAGGGGGCGTATGAGCAGTTCTTC.

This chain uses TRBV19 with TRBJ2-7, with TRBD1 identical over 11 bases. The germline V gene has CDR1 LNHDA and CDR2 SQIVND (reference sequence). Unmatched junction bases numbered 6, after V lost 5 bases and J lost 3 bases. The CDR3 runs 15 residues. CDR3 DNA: TGTGCCAGTAGTCCCCGGACAGGGGGCTTCTACGAGCAGTACTTC. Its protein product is CASSPRTGGFYEQYF. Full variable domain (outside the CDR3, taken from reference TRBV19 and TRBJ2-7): DGGITQSPKYLFRKEGQNVTLSCEQNLNHDAMYWYRQDPGQGLRLIYYSQIVNDFQKGDIAEGYSVSREKKESFPLTVTSAQKNPTAFYLCASSPRTGGFYEQYFGPGTRLTVT.

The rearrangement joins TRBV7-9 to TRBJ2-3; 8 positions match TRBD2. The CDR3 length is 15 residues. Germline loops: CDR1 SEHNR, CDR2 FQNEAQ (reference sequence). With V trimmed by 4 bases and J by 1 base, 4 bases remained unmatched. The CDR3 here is CASSSRGGGTDTQYF. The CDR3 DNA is TGTGCCAGCAGCTCCCGGGGGGGTGGCACAGATACGCAGTATTTT.

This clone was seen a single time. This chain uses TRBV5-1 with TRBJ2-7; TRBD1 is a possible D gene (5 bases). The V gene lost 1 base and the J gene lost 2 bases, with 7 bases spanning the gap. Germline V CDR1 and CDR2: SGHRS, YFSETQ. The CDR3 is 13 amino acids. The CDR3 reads CASSLLGAYEQYF. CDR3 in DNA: TGCGCCAGCAGCTTGTTAGGGGCCTACGAGCAGTACTTC.

The CDR3 region is CASSPARDSNQPQHF. CDR3 in DNA: TGTGCCAGCTCACCGGCCAGGGATAGCAATCAGCCCCAGCATTTT. The chain combines TRBV18 with TRBJ1-5; TRBD1 is a possible D gene (5 bases). Germline CDR1 KGHSH, CDR2 LQKENI. V lost 3 bases, J lost 0 bases, and 9 bases lay in between. The CDR3 loop spans 15 amino acids.

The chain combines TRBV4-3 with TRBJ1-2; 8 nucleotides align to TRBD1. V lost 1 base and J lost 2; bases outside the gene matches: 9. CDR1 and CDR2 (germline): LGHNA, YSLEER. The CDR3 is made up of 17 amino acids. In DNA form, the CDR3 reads TGCGCCAGCAGCCAAGGTGCCCCGGGACAGGCGAACTATGGCTACACCTTC. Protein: CASSQGAPGQANYGYTF.

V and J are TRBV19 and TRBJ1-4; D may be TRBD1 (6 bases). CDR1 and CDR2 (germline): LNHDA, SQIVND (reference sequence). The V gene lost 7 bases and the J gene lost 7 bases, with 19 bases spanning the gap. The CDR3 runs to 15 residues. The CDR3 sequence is CASTRRGALAEKLFF. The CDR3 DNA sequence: TGTGCCAGTACCCGACGGGGGGCTTTGGCTGAAAAACTGTTTTTT.

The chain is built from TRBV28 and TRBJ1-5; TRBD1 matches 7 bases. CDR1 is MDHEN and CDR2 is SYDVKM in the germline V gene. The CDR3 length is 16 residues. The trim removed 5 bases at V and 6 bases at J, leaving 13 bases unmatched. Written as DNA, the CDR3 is TGTGCCAGCAGTGGCGGAGGGGGCGGCCCCAGTCAGCCCCAGCATTTT. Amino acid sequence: CASSGGGGGPSQPQHF. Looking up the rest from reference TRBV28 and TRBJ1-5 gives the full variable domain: DVKVTQSSRYLVKRTGEKVFLECVQDMDHENMFWYRQDPGLGLRLIYFSYDVKMKEKGDIPEGYSVSREKKERFSLILESASTNQTSMYLCASSGGGGGPSQPQHFGDGTRLSIL.